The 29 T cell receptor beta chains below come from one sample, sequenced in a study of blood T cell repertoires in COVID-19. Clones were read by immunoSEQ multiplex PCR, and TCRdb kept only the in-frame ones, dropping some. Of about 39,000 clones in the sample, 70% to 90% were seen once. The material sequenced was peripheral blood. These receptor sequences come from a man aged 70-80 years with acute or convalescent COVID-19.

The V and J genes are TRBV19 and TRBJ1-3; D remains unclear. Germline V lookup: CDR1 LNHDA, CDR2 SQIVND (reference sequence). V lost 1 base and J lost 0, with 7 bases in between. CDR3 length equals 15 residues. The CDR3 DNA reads TGTGCCAGTAGTATAGGTCAGGACTCTGGAAACACCATATATTTT. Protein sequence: CASSIGQDSGNTIYF.

CDR3 in DNA: TGTGCCAGCAGCCCACCAGGTCAGCCCCAGCATTTT. Translation gives CASSPPGQPQHF. The rearrangement links TRBV6-2 or TRBV6-3 to TRBJ1-5; D gene unclear. Germline CDR1 and CDR2: MNHEY and SVGEGT. The CDR3 runs 12 residues. V lost 6 bases to trimming and J lost 6 bases, with 9 bases between them.

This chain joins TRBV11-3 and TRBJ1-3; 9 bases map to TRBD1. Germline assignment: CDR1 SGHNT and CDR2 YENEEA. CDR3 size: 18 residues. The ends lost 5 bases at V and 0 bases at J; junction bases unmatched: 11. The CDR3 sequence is CASSRNVGTGSSGNTIYF. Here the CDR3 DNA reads TGTGCCAGCAGCCGCAACGTTGGGACAGGGAGCTCTGGAAACACCATATATTTT. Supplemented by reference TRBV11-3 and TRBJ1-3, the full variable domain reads EAGVVQSPRYKIIEKKQPVAFWCNPISGHNTLYWYLQNLGQGPELLIRYENEEAVDDSQLPKDRFSAERLKGVDSTLKIQPAELGDSAVYLCASSRNVGTGSSGNTIYFGEGSWLTVV.

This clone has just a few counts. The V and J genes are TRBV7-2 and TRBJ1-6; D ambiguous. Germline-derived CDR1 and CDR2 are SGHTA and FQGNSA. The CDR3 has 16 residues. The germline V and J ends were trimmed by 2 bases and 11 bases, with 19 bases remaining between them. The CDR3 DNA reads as TGTGCCAGCAGCTTAAAGTCCGGGATCCAACCTCCACCCCTCCACTTT. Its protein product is CASSLKSGIQPPPLHF.

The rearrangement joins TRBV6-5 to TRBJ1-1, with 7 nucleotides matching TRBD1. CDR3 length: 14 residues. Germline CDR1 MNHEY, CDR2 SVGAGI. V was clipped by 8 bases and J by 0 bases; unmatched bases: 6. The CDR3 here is CASGVGTVNTEAFF. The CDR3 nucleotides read TGTGCCAGCGGGGTAGGGACAGTGAACACTGAAGCTTTCTTT.

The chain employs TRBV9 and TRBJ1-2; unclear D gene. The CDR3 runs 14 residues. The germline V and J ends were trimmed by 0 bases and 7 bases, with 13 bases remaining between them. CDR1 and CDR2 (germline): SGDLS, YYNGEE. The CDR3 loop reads CASSVASRAGGYTF. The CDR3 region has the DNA TGTGCCAGCAGCGTAGCTTCGAGGGCGGGTGGCTACACCTTC. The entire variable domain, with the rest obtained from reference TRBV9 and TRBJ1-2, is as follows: DSGVTQTPKHLITATGQRVTLRCSPRSGDLSVYWYQQSLDQGLQFLIQYYNGEERAKGNILERFSAQQFPDLHSELNLSSLELGDSALYFCASSVASRAGGYTFGSGTRLTVV.

CDR3 bases: TGTGCCAGCAGCCGCCAGGGTCCCGGGGAGCTGTTTTTT. It yields the protein CASSRQGPGELFF. V usage is TRBV7-3 and J usage is TRBJ2-2; tentative D call: TRBD1 (5 bases). V was pared by 5 bases and J by 6 bases, with 10 bases between. Germline CDR1 is SGHTA and CDR2 is FQGTGA. The CDR3 extends over 13 amino acids. The full variable domain, with the rest looked up from reference TRBV7-3 and TRBJ2-2, is GAGVSQTPSNKVTEKGKYVELRCDPISGHTALYWYRQSLGQGPEFLIYFQGTGAADDSGLPNDRFFAVRPEGSVSTLKIQRTERGDSAVYLCASSRQGPGELFFGEGSRLTVL.

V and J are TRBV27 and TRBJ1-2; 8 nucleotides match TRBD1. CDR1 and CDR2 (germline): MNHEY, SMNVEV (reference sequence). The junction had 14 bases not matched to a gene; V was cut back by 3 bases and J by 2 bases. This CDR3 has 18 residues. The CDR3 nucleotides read TGTGCCAGCAGTTTGCATTCCTCCGGGACAGGAAAGAACTATGGCTACACCTTC. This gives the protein CASSLHSSGTGKNYGYTF.

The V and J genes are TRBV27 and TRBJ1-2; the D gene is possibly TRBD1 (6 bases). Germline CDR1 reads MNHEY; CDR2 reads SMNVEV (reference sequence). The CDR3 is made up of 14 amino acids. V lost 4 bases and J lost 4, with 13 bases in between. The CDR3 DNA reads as TGTGCCAGCAGTTCGGGACACCTCAGCTATGGCTACACCTTC. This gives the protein CASSSGHLSYGYTF.

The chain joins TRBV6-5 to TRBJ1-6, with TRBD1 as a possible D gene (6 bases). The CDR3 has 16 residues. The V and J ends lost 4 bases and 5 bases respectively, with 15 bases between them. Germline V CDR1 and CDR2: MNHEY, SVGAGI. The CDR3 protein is CASSFGPGAHNSPLHF. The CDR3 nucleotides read TGTGCCAGCAGTTTTGGACCAGGGGCGCATAATTCACCCCTCCACTTT.

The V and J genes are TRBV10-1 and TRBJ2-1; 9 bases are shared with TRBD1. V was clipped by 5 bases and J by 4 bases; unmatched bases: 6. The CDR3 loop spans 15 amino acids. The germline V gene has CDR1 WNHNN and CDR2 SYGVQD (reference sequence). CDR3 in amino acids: CASSTDRGPYNEQFF. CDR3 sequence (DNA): TGCGCCAGCAGTACGGACAGGGGCCCTTACAATGAGCAGTTCTTC.

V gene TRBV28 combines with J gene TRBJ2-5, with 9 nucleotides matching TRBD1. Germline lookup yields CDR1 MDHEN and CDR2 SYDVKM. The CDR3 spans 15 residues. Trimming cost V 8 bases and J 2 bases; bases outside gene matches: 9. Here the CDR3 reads CASGPRDREQETQYF. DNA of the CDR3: TGTGCCAGCGGTCCTCGGGACAGGGAACAAGAGACCCAGTACTTC.

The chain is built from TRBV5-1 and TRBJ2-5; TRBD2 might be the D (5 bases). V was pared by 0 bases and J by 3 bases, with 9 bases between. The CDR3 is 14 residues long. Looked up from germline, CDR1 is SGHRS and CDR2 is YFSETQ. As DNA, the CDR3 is TGCGCCAGCAGCTTGGCCCGGCGGGAAGAGACCCAGTACTTC. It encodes CASSLARREETQYF.

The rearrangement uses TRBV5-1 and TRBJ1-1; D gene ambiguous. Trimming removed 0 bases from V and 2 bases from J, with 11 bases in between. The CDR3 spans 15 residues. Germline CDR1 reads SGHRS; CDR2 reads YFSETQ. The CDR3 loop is CASSLEAGVNTEAFF. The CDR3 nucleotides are TGCGCCAGCAGCTTGGAAGCGGGAGTCAACACTGAAGCTTTCTTT.

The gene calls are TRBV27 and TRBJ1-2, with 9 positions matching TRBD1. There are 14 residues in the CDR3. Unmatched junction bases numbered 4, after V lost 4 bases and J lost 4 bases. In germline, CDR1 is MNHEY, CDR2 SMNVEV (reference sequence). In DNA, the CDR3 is TGTGCCAGCAGTTCGACAGGGGGGATCTATGGCTACACCTTC. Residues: CASSSTGGIYGYTF.

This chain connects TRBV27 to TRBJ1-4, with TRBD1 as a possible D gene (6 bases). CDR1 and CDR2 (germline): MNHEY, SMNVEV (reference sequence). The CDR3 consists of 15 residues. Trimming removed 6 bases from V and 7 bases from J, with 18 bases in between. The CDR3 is CASRPVKGVCEKLFF. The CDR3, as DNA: TGTGCCAGCAGACCCGTTAAGGGGGTGTGTGAAAAACTGTTTTTT. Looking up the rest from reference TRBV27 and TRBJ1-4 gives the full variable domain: EAQVTQNPRYLITVTGKKLTVTCSQNMNHEYMSWYRQDPGLGLRQIYYSMNVEVTDKGDVPEGYKVSRKEKRNFPLILESPSPNQTSLYFCASRPVKGVCEKLFFGSGTQLSVL.

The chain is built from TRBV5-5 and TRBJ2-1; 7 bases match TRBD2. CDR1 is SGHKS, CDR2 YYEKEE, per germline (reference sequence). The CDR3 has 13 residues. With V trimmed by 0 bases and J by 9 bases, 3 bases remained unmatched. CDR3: CASSLGSGIEQFF. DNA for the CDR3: TGTGCCAGCAGCTTGGGGAGCGGGATTGAGCAGTTCTTC.

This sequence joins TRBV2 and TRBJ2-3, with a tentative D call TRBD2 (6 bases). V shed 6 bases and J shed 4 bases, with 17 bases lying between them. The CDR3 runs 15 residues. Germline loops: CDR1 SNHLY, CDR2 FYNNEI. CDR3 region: CASSRGSLRADTQYF. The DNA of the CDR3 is TGTGCCAGCAGCCGGGGGTCGCTTAGGGCAGATACGCAGTATTTT.

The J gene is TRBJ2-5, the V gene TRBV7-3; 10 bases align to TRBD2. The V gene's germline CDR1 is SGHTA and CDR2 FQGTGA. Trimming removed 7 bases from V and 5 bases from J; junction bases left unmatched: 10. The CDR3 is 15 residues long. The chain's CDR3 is CASTAGGGRSETQYF. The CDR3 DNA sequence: TGTGCCAGCACAGCGGGAGGGGGTCGGTCGGAGACCCAGTACTTC.

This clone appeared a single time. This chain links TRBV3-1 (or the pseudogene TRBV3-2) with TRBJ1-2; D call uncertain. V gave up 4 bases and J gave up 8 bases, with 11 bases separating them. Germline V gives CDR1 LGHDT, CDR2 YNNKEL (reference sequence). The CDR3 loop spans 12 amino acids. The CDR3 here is CASSPGSSGYTF. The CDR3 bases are TGTGCCAGCAGCCCCGGGAGTTCAGGCTACACCTTC.

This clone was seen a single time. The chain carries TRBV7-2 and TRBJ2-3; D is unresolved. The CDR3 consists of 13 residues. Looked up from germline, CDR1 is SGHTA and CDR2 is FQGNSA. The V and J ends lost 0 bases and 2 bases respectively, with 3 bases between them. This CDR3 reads CASSLANTDTQYF. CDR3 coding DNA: TGTGCCAGCAGCTTAGCTAACACAGATACGCAGTATTTT.

Here the CDR3 reads CASSQEGASSNQPQHF. The CDR3 nucleotides read TGCGCCAGCAGCCAAGAAGGGGCCTCTAGCAATCAGCCCCAGCATTTT. This chain uses TRBV4-1 with TRBJ1-5, with a weak D call TRBD1 (5 bases). This CDR3 has 16 residues. The germline gives CDR1 MGHRA, CDR2 YSYEKL. The germline V and J ends were trimmed by 0 bases and 0 bases, with 9 bases remaining between them.

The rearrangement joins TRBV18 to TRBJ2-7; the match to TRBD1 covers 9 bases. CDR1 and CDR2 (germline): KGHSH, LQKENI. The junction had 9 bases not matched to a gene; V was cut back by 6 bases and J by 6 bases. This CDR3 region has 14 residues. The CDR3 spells CASSGQGTGLEQYF. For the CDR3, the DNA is TGTGCCAGCTCGGGCCAGGGGACAGGGCTCGAGCAGTACTTC.

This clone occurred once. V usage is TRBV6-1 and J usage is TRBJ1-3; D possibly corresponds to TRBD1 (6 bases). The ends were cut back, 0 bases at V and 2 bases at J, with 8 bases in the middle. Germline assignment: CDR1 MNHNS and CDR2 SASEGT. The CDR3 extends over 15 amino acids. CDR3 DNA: TGTGCCAGCAGTGAAGCTACAGGGACTGGAAACACCATATATTTT. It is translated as CASSEATGTGNTIYF.

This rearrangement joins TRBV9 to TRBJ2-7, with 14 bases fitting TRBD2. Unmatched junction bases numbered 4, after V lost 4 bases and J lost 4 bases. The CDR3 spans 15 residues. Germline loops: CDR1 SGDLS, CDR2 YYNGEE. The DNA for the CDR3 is TGTGCCAGCAGCTTGGGGACTAGCGGGGGATACGAGCAGTACTTC. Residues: CASSLGTSGGYEQYF.

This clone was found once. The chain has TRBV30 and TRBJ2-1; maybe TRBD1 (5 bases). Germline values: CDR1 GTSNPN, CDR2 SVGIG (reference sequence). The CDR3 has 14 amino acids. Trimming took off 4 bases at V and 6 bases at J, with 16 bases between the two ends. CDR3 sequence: CAWTVQLGRNEQFF. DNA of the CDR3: TGTGCCTGGACTGTACAATTGGGGCGCAATGAGCAGTTCTTC. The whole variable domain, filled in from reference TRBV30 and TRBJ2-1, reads SQTIHQWPATLVQPVGSPLSLECTVEGTSNPNLYWYRQAAGRGLQLLFYSVGIGQISSEVPQNLSASRPQDRQFILSSKKLLLSDSGFYLCAWTVQLGRNEQFFGPGTRLTVL.

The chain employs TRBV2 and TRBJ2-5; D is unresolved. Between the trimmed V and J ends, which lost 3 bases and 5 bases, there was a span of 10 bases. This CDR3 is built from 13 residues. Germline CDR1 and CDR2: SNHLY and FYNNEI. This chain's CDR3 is CASSETKRETQYF. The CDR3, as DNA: TGTGCCAGCAGTGAGACAAAACGGGAGACCCAGTACTTC.

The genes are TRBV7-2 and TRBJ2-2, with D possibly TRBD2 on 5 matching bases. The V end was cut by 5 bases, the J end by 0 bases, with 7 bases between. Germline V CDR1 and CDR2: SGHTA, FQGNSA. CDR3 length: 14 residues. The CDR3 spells CASSVGANTGELFF. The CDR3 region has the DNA TGTGCCAGCAGCGTCGGGGCGAACACCGGGGAGCTGTTTTTT.

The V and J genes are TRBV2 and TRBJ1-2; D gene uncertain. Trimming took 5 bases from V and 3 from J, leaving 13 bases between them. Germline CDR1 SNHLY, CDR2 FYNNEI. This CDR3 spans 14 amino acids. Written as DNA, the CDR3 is TGTGCCAGCAGTTACAGTCATTGGGACTATGGCTACACCTTC. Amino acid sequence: CASSYSHWDYGYTF.